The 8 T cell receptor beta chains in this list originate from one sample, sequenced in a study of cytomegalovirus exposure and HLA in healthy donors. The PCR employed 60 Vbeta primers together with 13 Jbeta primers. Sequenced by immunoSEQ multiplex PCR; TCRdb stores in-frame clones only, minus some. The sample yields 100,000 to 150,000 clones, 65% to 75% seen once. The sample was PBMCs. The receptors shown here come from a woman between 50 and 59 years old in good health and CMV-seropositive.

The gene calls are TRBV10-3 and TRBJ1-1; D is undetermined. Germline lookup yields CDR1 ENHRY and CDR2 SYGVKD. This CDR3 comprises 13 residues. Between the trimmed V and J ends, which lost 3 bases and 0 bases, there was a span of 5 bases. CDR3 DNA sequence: TGTGCCATCAGTGAAAATATGAACACTGAAGCTTTCTTT. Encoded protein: CAISENMNTEAFF.

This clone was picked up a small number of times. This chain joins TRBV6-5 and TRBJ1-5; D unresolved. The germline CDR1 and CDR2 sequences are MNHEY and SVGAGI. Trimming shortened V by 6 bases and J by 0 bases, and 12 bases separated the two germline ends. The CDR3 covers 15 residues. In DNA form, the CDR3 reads TGTGCCAGCAGGCTAACAGTTTATAGCAATCAGCCCCAGCATTTT. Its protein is CASRLTVYSNQPQHF.

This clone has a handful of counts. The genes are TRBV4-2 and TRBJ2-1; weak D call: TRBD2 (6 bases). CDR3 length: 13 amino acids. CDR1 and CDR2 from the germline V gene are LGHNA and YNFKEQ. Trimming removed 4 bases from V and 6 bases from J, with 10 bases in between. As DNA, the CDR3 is TGTGCCAGCAGCCGCGGGAACGGCAATGAGCAGTTCTTC. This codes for CASSRGNGNEQFF.

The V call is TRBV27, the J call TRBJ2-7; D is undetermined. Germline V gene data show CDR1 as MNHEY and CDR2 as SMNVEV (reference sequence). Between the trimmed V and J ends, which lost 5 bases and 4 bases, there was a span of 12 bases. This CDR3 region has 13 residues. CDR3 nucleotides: TGTGCCAGCAGTATAACAGTTACATACGAGCAGTACTTC. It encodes CASSITVTYEQYF.

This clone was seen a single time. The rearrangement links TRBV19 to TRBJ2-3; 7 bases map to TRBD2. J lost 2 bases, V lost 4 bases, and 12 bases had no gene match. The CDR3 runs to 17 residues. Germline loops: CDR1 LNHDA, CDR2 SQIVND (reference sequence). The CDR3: CASSKRVLADSTDTQYF. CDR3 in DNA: TGTGCCAGTAGTAAGCGGGTGCTAGCGGATTCCACAGATACGCAGTATTTT. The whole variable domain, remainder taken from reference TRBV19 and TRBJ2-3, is DGGITQSPKYLFRKEGQNVTLSCEQNLNHDAMYWYRQDPGQGLRLIYYSQIVNDFQKGDIAEGYSVSREKKESFPLTVTSAQKNPTAFYLCASSKRVLADSTDTQYFGPGTRLTVL.

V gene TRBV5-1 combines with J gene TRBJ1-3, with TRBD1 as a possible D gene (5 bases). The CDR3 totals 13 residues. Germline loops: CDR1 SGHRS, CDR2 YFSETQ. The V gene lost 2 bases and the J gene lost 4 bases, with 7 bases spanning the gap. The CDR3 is CASSFRQGNTIYF. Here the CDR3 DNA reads TGCGCCAGCAGCTTCCGACAGGGAAACACCATATATTTT.

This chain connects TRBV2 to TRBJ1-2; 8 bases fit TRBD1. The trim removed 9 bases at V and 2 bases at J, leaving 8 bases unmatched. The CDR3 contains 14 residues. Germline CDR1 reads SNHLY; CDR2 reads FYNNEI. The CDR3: CARTGTGGNYGYTF. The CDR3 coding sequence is TGTGCCAGGACTGGGACAGGCGGAAACTATGGCTACACCTTC.

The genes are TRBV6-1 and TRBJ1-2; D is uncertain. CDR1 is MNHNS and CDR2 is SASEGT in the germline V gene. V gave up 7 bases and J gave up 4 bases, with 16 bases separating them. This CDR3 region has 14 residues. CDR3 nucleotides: TGTGCCAGCACGATCGGGGAGATCCTCTATGGCTACACCTTC. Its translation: CASTIGEILYGYTF.